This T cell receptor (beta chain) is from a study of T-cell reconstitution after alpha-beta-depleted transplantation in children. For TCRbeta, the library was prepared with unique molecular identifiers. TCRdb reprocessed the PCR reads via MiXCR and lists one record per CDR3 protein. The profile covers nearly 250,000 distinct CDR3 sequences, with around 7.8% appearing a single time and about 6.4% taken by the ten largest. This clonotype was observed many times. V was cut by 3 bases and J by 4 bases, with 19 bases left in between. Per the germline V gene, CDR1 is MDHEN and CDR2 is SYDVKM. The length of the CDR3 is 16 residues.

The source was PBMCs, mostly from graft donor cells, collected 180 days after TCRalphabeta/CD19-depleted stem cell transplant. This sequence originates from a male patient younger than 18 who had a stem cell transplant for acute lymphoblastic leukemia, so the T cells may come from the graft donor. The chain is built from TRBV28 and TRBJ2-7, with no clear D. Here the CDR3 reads CASSFGWFLQLYEQYF. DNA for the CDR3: TGTGCCAGCAGTTTTGGGTGGTTCCTCCAGTTATACGAGCAGTACTTC.